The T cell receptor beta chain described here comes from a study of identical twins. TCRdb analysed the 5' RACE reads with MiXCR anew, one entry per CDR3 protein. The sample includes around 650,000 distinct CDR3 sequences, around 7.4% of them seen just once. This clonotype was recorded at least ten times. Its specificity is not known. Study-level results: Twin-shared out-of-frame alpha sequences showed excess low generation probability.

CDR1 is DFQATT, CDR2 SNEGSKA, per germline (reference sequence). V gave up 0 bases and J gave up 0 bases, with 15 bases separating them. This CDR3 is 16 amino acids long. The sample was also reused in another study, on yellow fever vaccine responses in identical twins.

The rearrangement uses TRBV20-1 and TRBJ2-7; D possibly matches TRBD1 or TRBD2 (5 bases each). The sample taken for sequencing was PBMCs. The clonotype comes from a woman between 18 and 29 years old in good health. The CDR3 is CSAREFRSGSSYEQYF. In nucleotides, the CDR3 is TGCAGTGCTAGAGAATTTCGGTCAGGGAGCTCCTACGAGCAGTACTTC.